A single T cell receptor beta chain is shown here with its context. This clone has only one observation. Its specific antigen is unknown. Base qualities were left out, and no much larger clone turns up one base away. PBMCs were isolated by density centrifugation and stained for CD3, CD4 and CD8, and CD4+ and CD8+ T cells were sorted on a FACSAria. Unaffected controls provided scalp biopsies and blood samples. Inclusive of the bounding cysteine and phenylalanine, the CDR3 is 13 residues long. Of all the DNA, just the CDR3 is kept, 39 bases in frame from base 1. V is pared back by 7 bases and J by 10 bases, with 19 bases lying between the germline termini. CDR1 and CDR2, looked up from the germline V gene, are ENHRY and SYGVKD. The library was prepared using the immunoSEQ multiplex PCR assay. For TCR sequencing, RNA was extracted from every sample and reverse transcribed into cDNA to serve as template. SuperScript III was used to make first-strand cDNA, primed with a 2:1 mix of oligo-dT and random hexamers. A synthetic immune receptor repertoire was used to measure amplification bias, and any remaining bias was corrected computationally. Under the source paper's analysis protocol: After raw reads were preprocessed to remove errors, the CDR3 was defined following IMGT conventions as running from the conserved cysteine to phenylalanine. To get clonality, Shannon entropy was normalized by log2 of the number of productive unique TCRs and the result was subtracted from 1. Scalp TCRbeta sequences were cross-referenced with sorted blood CD4 and CD8 repertoires so that the CD4 or CD8 identity of scalp clones could be inferred. Drawn from immuneACCESS, this table holds only the in-frame rearrangements with V and J called that TCRdb kept. Clones are partly lost; checked studies trace under half to an unresolved V gene and leave the rest unexplained. V and J calls and clone size follow that table, whereas D and trimming were derived from the DNA. The sample profile shows 120,000 or so clones; approximately 58% of them were found once. The ten largest clones capture roughly 3.1% of the sample.

The data stem from a study of CD8+ T cells in alopecia areata (dated by TCRdb to the late 2010s). For the study in its entirety: High-throughput TCRbeta sequencing was used to examine T cell clonal expansion in alopecia areata in both the C3H/HeJ mouse model and human patients. On the human side, TCRbeta sequencing was run on scalp tissue and on sorted CD4+ and CD8+ peripheral blood T cells from healthy controls and from alopecia areata patients with either patchy or totalis/universalis disease. Clonality in the scalp was compared among normal scalp (n=4), patchy alopecia areata scalp (n=8), and alopecia totalis/universalis scalp (n=8). RNA came from the PAXgene miRNA kit for fixed scalp, the miRNeasy kit for PBMCs, and the RNeasy kit for mouse skin. TCRbeta CDR3 regions were amplified by immunoSEQ multiplex PCR with 35 Vbeta forward and 13 Jbeta reverse primers.

Study-wide conclusions, independent of this receptor: Resident alphabeta T cells in normal human skin are also sequenced, complicating scalp TCR repertoire analysis, unlike mouse skin dominated by gammadelta T cells. TCR sequences shared between patients were less clear than in mice, possibly partly because of HLA diversity in the patient population. Higher clonality and more expanded CD8+ clones were observed in lesional scalp than in normal scalp, particularly in alopecia totalis/universalis, a finding suggestive of antigenic drive.

The receptor comes from a human donor in good health. The sequenced sample consisted of CD4+ T cells sorted from blood. The receptor chain draws on TRBV10-3 and TRBJ1-1; the D gene remains uncertain. The nucleotides are TGTGCCATCAAATCTTTTGAGGGTGCGGGAGCTTTCTTT. This is translated as CAIKSFEGAGAFF.